One sample yielded the 18 T cell receptor beta chains listed below, sequenced in a study of graft-versus-host responses after intestinal transplantation. This table comes from immunoSEQ multiplex PCR, and its TCRdb copy is limited to in-frame clones, with some not included. The table has 20,000 to 25,000 clones, 40% seen once. This specimen consisted of alloreactive CD4+ T cells from a mixed lymphocyte reaction culture, obtained before intestinal transplant. The subset is: CFSE-low proliferating T cells sorted from roughly 6-day pre-transplant mixed lymphocyte reaction (GvH or HvG direction). Source of these receptors: a human patient who received an intestinal transplant.

This clone was observed a handful of times. The V gene is TRBV5-1, the J gene TRBJ1-3; TRBD1 matches 8 bases. With V trimmed by 3 bases and J by 3 bases, 5 bases remained unmatched. The CDR3 sequence is 15 residues long. CDR1 and CDR2 from the germline V gene are SGHRS and YFSETQ. This CDR3 is CASSSLGQGGNTIYF. The CDR3 DNA reads TGCGCCAGCAGCTCCCTCGGACAGGGTGGAAACACCATATATTTT. The complete variable domain, with remaining parts taken from reference TRBV5-1 and TRBJ1-3, reads KAGVTQTPRYLIKTRGQQVTLSCSPISGHRSVSWYQQTPGQGLQFLFEYFSETQRNKGNFPGRFSGRQFSNSRSEMNVSTLELGDSALYLCASSSLGQGGNTIYFGEGSWLTVV.

The chain combines TRBV18 with TRBJ2-5; possibly TRBD1 for D (6 bases). This CDR3 has 15 amino acids. Trimming stripped 5 bases from V and 4 bases from J, with 17 bases between. CDR1 KGHSH and CDR2 LQKENI come from the germline V gene. The CDR3 region has the DNA TGTGCCAGCTCATTGAGAACAGGGCAGGGAGAGACCCAGTACTTC. Its protein product is CASSLRTGQGETQYF.

This rearrangement joins TRBV6-5 to TRBJ2-7; D unclear. V was shortened by 5 bases and J by 0 bases, with 11 bases between the two germline ends. Germline CDR1 MNHEY, CDR2 SVGAGI. This CDR3 region has 14 residues. The CDR3 loop reads CASSRVQFSYEQYF. DNA for the CDR3: TGTGCCAGCAGTCGCGTACAGTTCTCCTACGAGCAGTACTTC.

The DNA of the CDR3 is TGTGCCAGCAGCTTAGAATATCGGGGGGGGACCGGGGAGCTGTTTTTT. It yields the protein CASSLEYRGGTGELFF. The chain couples TRBV11-3 to TRBJ2-2, with 8 bases identical to TRBD2. Germline V gives CDR1 SGHNT, CDR2 YENEEA. V gave up 0 bases and J gave up 5 bases; unmatched junction bases: 5. CDR3 length: 16 residues.

The rearrangement links TRBV15 to TRBJ1-2, with TRBD1 identical over 9 bases. With 0 bases clipped from V and 12 bases from J, the junction kept 5 bases outside the gene matches. CDR3 length equals 13 residues. Per the germline V gene, CDR1 is LNHNV and CDR2 is YYDKDF (reference sequence). The CDR3, as DNA: TGTGCCACCAGCAGAGATCCCGGGACAGGGCACACCTTC. Translating gives CATSRDPGTGHTF.

V is TRBV19 and J is TRBJ1-5; no clear D gene. The germline V gene encodes CDR1 LNHDA and CDR2 SQIVND (reference sequence). V lost 6 bases to trimming and J lost 7 bases, with 16 bases between them. There are 14 residues in the CDR3. The CDR3, as DNA: TGTGCCAGTAGGAGAGCATCACCGGGGCAGCCCCAGCATTTT. This sequence encodes CASRRASPGQPQHF.

In this sample, this clone turned up a few times. This chain connects TRBV19 to TRBJ2-7; a possible D gene is TRBD1 (5 bases). Per the germline V gene, CDR1 is LNHDA and CDR2 is SQIVND (reference sequence). Deletions cut 2 bases from V and 4 bases from J, with 12 bases between. The CDR3 consists of 14 residues. The DNA for the CDR3 is TGTGCCAGTAGTATATTTCAGGGCGAGTACGAGCAGTACTTC. This translates into CASSIFQGEYEQYF.

The chain carries TRBV6-5 and TRBJ1-2; maybe TRBD1 (5 bases). Per germline, CDR1 MNHEY and CDR2 SVGAGI. CDR3 length: 14 amino acids. V lost 0 bases and J 4 bases, leaving 9 bases between the germline ends. The CDR3 nucleotides are TGTGCCAGCAGTTACTCGACAGTTACCTATGGCTACACCTTC. Amino acid sequence: CASSYSTVTYGYTF.

The chain carries TRBV6-1 and TRBJ2-3, with TRBD1 matching over 8 bases. CDR1 is MNHNS and CDR2 is SASEGT in the germline V gene. V lost 3 bases and J lost 4; bases outside the gene matches: 6. The CDR3 totals 15 residues. CDR3 sequence: CASSDVRGLADTQYF. The CDR3 DNA sequence: TGTGCCAGCAGTGATGTCAGGGGGCTGGCAGATACGCAGTATTTT.

V is TRBV19 and J is TRBJ1-1; 8 bases map to TRBD1. V was clipped by 3 bases and J by 1 base; unmatched bases: 13. CDR1 is LNHDA and CDR2 is SQIVND in the germline V gene (reference sequence). The CDR3 is 18 residues long. DNA of the CDR3: TGTGCCAGTAGTATCGAACTCACACAGGGGGTCAGGAACACTGAAGCTTTCTTT. Amino acid sequence: CASSIELTQGVRNTEAFF.

This clone has just a few counts. This chain connects TRBV9 to TRBJ2-3; weak D call: TRBD2 (6 bases). Germline assignment: CDR1 SGDLS and CDR2 YYNGEE. This CDR3 contains 15 residues. V lost 0 bases and J lost 6, with 14 bases in between. CDR3 loop: CASSVAPRLGDTQYF. CDR3 in DNA: TGTGCCAGCAGCGTAGCTCCGAGACTAGGGGATACGCAGTATTTT.

CDR3 sequence (DNA): TGTGCCAGCAGCCCGCGACTAGCGGGGGGGAAGCAGTTCTTC. This translates into CASSPRLAGGKQFF. The chain uses TRBV5-6 and TRBJ2-1; 14 positions agree with TRBD2. With V trimmed by 4 bases and J by 11 bases, 5 bases remained unmatched. The length of the CDR3 is 14 residues. Looked up from germline, CDR1 is SGHDT and CDR2 is YYEEEE.

V and J are TRBV7-9 and TRBJ2-7; D is undetermined. Germline CDR1 and CDR2: SEHNR and FQNEAQ (reference sequence). This CDR3 region has 14 residues. Trimming stripped 8 bases from V and 0 bases from J, with 14 bases between. The CDR3 nucleotides are TGTGCCAGCCAGGTAGAGTCGAGCTCCTACGAGCAGTACTTC. Protein: CASQVESSSYEQYF. The full variable domain, with the rest looked up from reference TRBV7-9 and TRBJ2-7, is DTGVSQNPRHKITKRGQNVTFRCDPISEHNRLYWYRQTLGQGPEFLTYFQNEAQLEKSRLLSDRFSAERPKGSFSTLEIQRTEQGDSAMYLCASQVESSSYEQYFGPGTRLTVT.

V gene TRBV5-1 combines with J gene TRBJ1-4; a weak D match, TRBD1 (6 bases). This CDR3 comprises 14 residues. Germline-derived CDR1 and CDR2 are SGHRS and YFSETQ. Trimming pared 3 bases from V and 0 bases from J, leaving 6 bases between. The CDR3 sequence is CASSWTATNEKLFF. DNA for the CDR3: TGCGCCAGCAGCTGGACAGCAACTAATGAAAAACTGTTTTTT.

This clone was picked up a small number of times. The V call is TRBV30, the J call TRBJ2-3; TRBD2 matches 10 bases. The V and J ends lost 0 bases and 8 bases, in that order; junction bases with no gene match: 8. The CDR3 is 15 amino acids. CDR1 GTSNPN and CDR2 SVGIG come from the germline V gene (reference sequence). In nucleotides, the CDR3 is TGTGCCTGGAGTGTACGGGAGCGGGGGGGCCGTACGCAGTATTTT. Its protein product is CAWSVRERGGRTQYF.

The V and J genes are TRBV2 and TRBJ1-2; D possibly corresponds to TRBD1 (5 bases). The germline gives CDR1 SNHLY, CDR2 FYNNEI. The V and J ends lost 2 bases and 5 bases respectively, with 12 bases between them. This CDR3 spans 14 amino acids. The CDR3 protein is CASSERGRYYGYTF. The DNA for the CDR3 is TGTGCCAGCAGTGAAAGGGGCAGGTATTATGGCTACACCTTC.

This clone came up a few times. The V gene is TRBV11-3, the J gene TRBJ2-5, with D possibly TRBD2 on 5 matching bases. CDR1 and CDR2 (germline): SGHNT, YENEEA. This CDR3 is 16 amino acids long. V was trimmed by 2 bases and J by 4 bases, leaving 17 bases between them. CDR3 region: CASSLSGSAVGETQYF. The CDR3 nucleotides read TGTGCCAGCAGCTTAAGCGGATCAGCGGTTGGAGAGACCCAGTACTTC.

V and J are TRBV7-8 and TRBJ2-5; 8 bases are a match to TRBD2. The J segment lost 2 bases and the V segment lost 1 base, leaving 9 bases of the junction unmatched. Germline V gene sequence: CDR1 SGHVS, CDR2 FQNEAQ. The CDR3 has 17 amino acids. Here the CDR3 reads CASSLVSSGGRQETQYF. In DNA form, the CDR3 reads TGTGCCAGCAGCTTAGTGAGCTCGGGGGGGCGTCAAGAGACCCAGTACTTC.